This TCR beta chain was recorded in a study of human T cells and chemical hapten exposure. The wider study: Patch tests applied 0.01% DPC to the upper back, read at 6 days.

Individual cDNA molecules received unique molecular identifiers in the library. From the RACE reads, TCRdb called clonotypes with MiXCR, one entry per CDR3 protein. The sample holds more than 90,000 distinct CDR3 sequences; roughly 10% are singletons and the top ten take about 3%. Points from the study as a whole: Alopecia was present in the donors, so their immune response may differ from healthy people's. DPC sensitization produced no change in TCRs with frequency above 1 in 1000.

Documented time point: patch test 2, 6 weeks after DPC sensitization. Described treatment: therapeutic diphenylcyclopropenone sensitization with weekly scalp DPC. V was clipped by 2 bases and J by 6 bases, with 6 bases between them. The CDR3 runs to 11 residues. From germline, CDR1 is SGHRS and CDR2 YFSETQ. This clonotype was seen ten or more times. Its target is unknown. Sample: whole blood, taken in connection with sensitization to the hapten diphenylcyclopropenone (DPC). This receptor was identified in a woman aged 40 to 50 with alopecia areata. Some clones in this sample may be carry-over from other donors' samples. The chain links TRBV5-1 to TRBJ2-7, with D unresolved. CDR3 sequence (DNA): TGCGCCAGCAGCTTCGGTGTCGAGCAGTACTTC. Residues: CASSFGVEQYF.